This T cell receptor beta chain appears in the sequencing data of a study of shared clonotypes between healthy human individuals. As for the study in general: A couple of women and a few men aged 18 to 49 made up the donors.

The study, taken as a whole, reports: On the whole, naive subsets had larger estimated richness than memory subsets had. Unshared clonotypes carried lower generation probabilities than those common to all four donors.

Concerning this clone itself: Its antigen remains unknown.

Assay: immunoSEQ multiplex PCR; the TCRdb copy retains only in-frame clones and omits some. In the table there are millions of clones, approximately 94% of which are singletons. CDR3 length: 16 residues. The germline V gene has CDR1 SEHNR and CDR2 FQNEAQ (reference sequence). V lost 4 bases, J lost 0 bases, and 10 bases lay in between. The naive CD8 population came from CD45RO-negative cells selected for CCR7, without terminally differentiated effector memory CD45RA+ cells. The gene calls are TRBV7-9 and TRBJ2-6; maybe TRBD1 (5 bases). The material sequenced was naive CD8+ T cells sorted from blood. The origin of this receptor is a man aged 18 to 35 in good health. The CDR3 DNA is TGTGCCAGCAGCTCCAGGGAAAGCTCTGGGGCCAACGTCCTGACTTTC. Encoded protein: CASSSRESSGANVLTF.